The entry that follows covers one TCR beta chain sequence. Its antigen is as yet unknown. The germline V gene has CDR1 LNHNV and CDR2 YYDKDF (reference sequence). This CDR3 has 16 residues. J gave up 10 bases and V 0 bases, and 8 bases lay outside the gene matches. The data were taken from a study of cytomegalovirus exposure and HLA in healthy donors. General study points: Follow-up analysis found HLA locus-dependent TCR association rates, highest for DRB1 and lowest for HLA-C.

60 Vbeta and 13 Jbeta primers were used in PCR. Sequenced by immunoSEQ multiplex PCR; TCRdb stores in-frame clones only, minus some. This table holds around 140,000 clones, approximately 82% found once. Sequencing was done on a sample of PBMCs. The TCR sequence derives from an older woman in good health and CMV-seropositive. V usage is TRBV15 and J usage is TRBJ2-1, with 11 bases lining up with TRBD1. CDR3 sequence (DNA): TGTGCCACCAGCAGAGATTTACGGGACAGGGGGATGGAGCAGTTCTTC. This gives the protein CATSRDLRDRGMEQFF.